The 3 T cell receptor beta chains presented below share a single source sample, sequenced in a study of blood T cell repertoires in COVID-19. The table came from immunoSEQ multiplex PCR; TCRdb's copy has only in-frame clones and leaves some out. The sample consists of some 190,000 clones, nearly 80% of them appearing once. Material: PBMCs or T cells enriched from blood (not recorded which). These receptors were taken from a man aged 60 to 69 who had been exposed to COVID-19.

The rearrangement uses TRBV19 and TRBJ1-1; maybe TRBD1 (6 bases). This CDR3 comprises 14 residues. Trimming pared 5 bases from V and 0 bases from J, leaving 10 bases between. Germline loops: CDR1 LNHDA, CDR2 SQIVND (reference sequence). In DNA, the CDR3 is TGTGCCAGTAGTGCAGGGGAAATGAACACTGAAGCTTTCTTT. This gives the protein CASSAGEMNTEAFF.

The chain joins TRBV3-1 (or the pseudogene TRBV3-2) to TRBJ2-2; the D gene is possibly TRBD2 (6 bases). The CDR3 has 15 amino acids. Germline lookup yields CDR1 LGHDT and CDR2 YNNKEL (reference sequence). V lost 1 base, J lost 7 bases, and 13 bases lay in between. CDR3 residues: CASSQGREAGGELFF. The CDR3 DNA is TGTGCCAGCAGCCAAGGCAGGGAGGCAGGCGGGGAGCTGTTTTTT.

This clone has just one count. The rearrangement links TRBV6-6 to TRBJ1-1, with 9 positions matching TRBD1. CDR3 length: 11 residues. The trim removed 2 bases at V and 12 bases at J, leaving 1 base unmatched. Looked up from germline, CDR1 is MNHNY and CDR2 is SVGAGI (reference sequence). CDR3 sequence reads: CASSYGTGTFF. CDR3 DNA: TGTGCCAGCAGTTACGGGACAGGGACTTTCTTT.